This TCR beta chain was captured by sequencing in a study of blood T cell repertoires in COVID-19. Overall study context: Two negative PCRs, clearance, or symptom resolution were required of recovered Cohort 3 donors.

Profiling relied on immunoSEQ multiplex PCR, and the TCRdb table lists in-frame clones only, not all of them. The sample has under 150,000 clones, about 87% seen once. V dropped 3 bases and J dropped 2 bases, with 7 bases sitting between them. Germline V gene data show CDR1 as SGHVS and CDR2 as FNYEAQ. There are 14 residues in the CDR3. This chain connects TRBV7-6 to TRBJ2-2; no firm D call. The TCR originated in a man in his forties or fifties in a cohort exposed to, infected with or recovered from COVID-19 (not recorded which). The specimen was PBMCs or T cells enriched from blood (not recorded which). CDR3 nucleotides: TGTGCCAGCAGCTTTGGAGTTAACACCGGGGAGCTGTTTTTT. Translated: CASSFGVNTGELFF.